This T cell receptor (beta chain) was recovered during a study of blood T cell repertoires in COVID-19. Study-level background: From the United States, Italy and Spain came samples of acute and convalescent COVID-19. Sample material is recorded as cDNA or gDNA derived from T cells, B-cell-depleted T cells, or PBMCs.

Authors' methods: Counts of nucleated cells, estimated from reference gene primer amplification, were obtained. This table comes from immunoSEQ multiplex PCR, and its TCRdb copy is limited to in-frame clones, with some not included. V and J calls and clone size follow that table, whereas D and trimming were derived from the DNA. This sample has approximately 160,000 clones, with less than 90% found just once. The CDR3 totals 14 residues. Germline V lookup: CDR1 SGHVS, CDR2 FNYEAQ. V lost 5 bases and J lost 4, with 13 bases in between. The sample consisted of peripheral blood. This sequence joins TRBV7-6 and TRBJ2-3; possible D gene TRBD2, 5 bases. The receptor was isolated from a man aged 18 to 30 with active or convalescent COVID-19. The CDR3, as DNA: TGTGCCAGCAGCGACCGAGGAGGATCAGATACGCAGTATTTT. Residues: CASSDRGGSDTQYF.